The 31 T cell receptor beta chains in this list originate from one sample, sequenced in a study of PD-1 blockade in mismatch repair-deficient tumors. Sequencing used immunoSEQ multiplex PCR; TCRdb keeps in-frame clones, though not all of them. There are approximately 9,000 clones in the sample; around nine tenths occur only once, and 9.7% lies in the top ten. Their antigens are not known. The time point here: approximately 9-day in vitro stimulation with candidate neoantigen peptide 3. The specimen comprised cells cultured in vitro, sampled from a patient treated with pembrolizumab. These receptors were collected from an adult with mismatch repair-deficient cancer.

This chain uses TRBV15 with TRBJ1-2; D is possibly TRBD1 (6 bases). The ends were cut back, 1 base at V and 5 bases at J, with 23 bases in the middle. Germline CDR1 is LNHNV and CDR2 is YYDKDF (reference sequence). The CDR3 has 18 residues. The CDR3 coding sequence is TGTGCCACCAGCAGAGGGGGGACAAGCCACTCTCAGGCTTATGGCTACACCTTC. Translating gives CATSRGGTSHSQAYGYTF.

The chain combines TRBV2 with TRBJ2-1; no clear D. The CDR3 consists of 11 residues. Trimming stripped 6 bases from V and 8 bases from J, with 8 bases between. CDR1 and CDR2 (germline): SNHLY, FYNNEI. This CDR3 is CASRDLDEQFF. The CDR3 DNA reads TGTGCCAGCAGGGATCTCGATGAGCAGTTCTTC.

The rearrangement links TRBV19 to TRBJ2-5; tentative D call: TRBD2 (5 bases). Germline-derived CDR1 and CDR2 are LNHDA and SQIVND (reference sequence). The V gene lost 3 bases and the J gene lost 5 bases, with 10 bases spanning the gap. CDR3 size: 13 residues. The DNA of the CDR3 is TGTGCCAGTAGTATGCCCGGCGGGGAGACCCAGTACTTC. It specifies CASSMPGGETQYF.

The chain employs TRBV7-3 and TRBJ2-3; 10 bases align to TRBD2. The CDR3 is 15 amino acids. Germline CDR1 SGHTA, CDR2 FQGTGA. With V trimmed by 0 bases and J by 3 bases, 0 bases remained unmatched. The CDR3, as DNA: TGTGCCAGCAGCTTAACACTAGCGGGAACAGATACGCAGTATTTT. Translating gives CASSLTLAGTDTQYF.

This sequence joins TRBV28 and TRBJ2-5; D assignment may be TRBD1 or TRBD2 (5 bases each). The CDR3 covers 13 residues. V was trimmed by 8 bases and J by 2 bases, leaving 12 bases between them. Germline CDR1 and CDR2: MDHEN and SYDVKM. This CDR3 reads CASRDGFQETQYF. The CDR3 DNA follows: TGTGCCAGCCGGGACGGCTTTCAAGAGACCCAGTACTTC.

The chain recombines TRBV19 with TRBJ2-5, with a weak D call TRBD2 (6 bases). Germline-derived CDR1 and CDR2 are LNHDA and SQIVND (reference sequence). The CDR3 length is 15 residues. The germline V and J ends were trimmed by 1 base and 2 bases, with 11 bases remaining between them. CDR3: CASSIVGGGQETQYF. The CDR3 bases are TGTGCCAGTAGTATAGTCGGCGGAGGGCAAGAGACCCAGTACTTC.

DNA of the CDR3: TGCGCCAGCAGCCCCCAGAGGGGGTCGGACTATGGCTACACCTTC. It encodes CASSPQRGSDYGYTF. This chain links TRBV5-1 with TRBJ1-2, with D perhaps matching TRBD1 (6 bases). The CDR3 consists of 15 residues. Deletions cut 4 bases from V and 3 bases from J, with 16 bases between. CDR1 and CDR2 from the germline V gene are SGHRS and YFSETQ.

This sequence joins TRBV6-1 and TRBJ2-1, with a possible D match to TRBD2 (5 bases). The length of the CDR3 is 13 residues. Germline V gene lookup returns CDR1 MNHNS and CDR2 SASEGT. V was pared by 7 bases and J by 4 bases, with 11 bases between. Here the CDR3 reads CASKLDQYNEQFF. CDR3 bases: TGTGCCAGCAAACTAGACCAATACAATGAGCAGTTCTTC.

The gene calls are TRBV19 and TRBJ2-2; D gene uncertain. This CDR3 has 13 amino acids. Germline CDR1 reads LNHDA; CDR2 reads SQIVND (reference sequence). Trimming left V 3 bases short and J 2 bases short, with 4 bases between. The CDR3: CASSIDNTGELFF. In nucleotides, the CDR3 is TGTGCCAGTAGTATCGATAACACCGGGGAGCTGTTTTTT.

The chain employs TRBV29-1 and TRBJ2-3, with a possible D match to TRBD2 (6 bases). The CDR3 loop spans 13 amino acids. V lost 2 bases and J lost 5, with 11 bases in between. Germline CDR1 reads SQVTM; CDR2 reads ANQGSEA. The CDR3 sequence is CSVERREIDTQYF. CDR3 DNA: TGCAGCGTTGAACGGCGGGAAATAGATACGCAGTATTTT.

V gene TRBV28 combines with J gene TRBJ1-5, with D maybe TRBD1 (5 bases). Germline CDR1 MDHEN, CDR2 SYDVKM. The CDR3 length is 14 residues. Trimming took 4 bases from V and 3 from J, leaving 10 bases between them. The CDR3: CASSSGHPNQPQHF. The DNA for the CDR3 is TGTGCCAGCAGTTCTGGACACCCCAATCAGCCCCAGCATTTT. Full variable domain (outside the CDR3, taken from reference TRBV28 and TRBJ1-5): DVKVTQSSRYLVKRTGEKVFLECVQDMDHENMFWYRQDPGLGLRLIYFSYDVKMKEKGDIPEGYSVSREKKERFSLILESASTNQTSMYLCASSSGHPNQPQHFGDGTRLSIL.

J is TRBJ2-2 and V is TRBV5-1; weak D call: TRBD1 (5 bases). V was clipped by 4 bases and J by 0 bases, with 16 bases between them. Germline V lookup: CDR1 SGHRS, CDR2 YFSETQ. This CDR3 comprises 17 residues. The CDR3 DNA is TGCGCCAGCAGCAGGGGTCGGACGGAGCCGAACACCGGGGAGCTGTTTTTT. Translating it yields CASSRGRTEPNTGELFF.

This sequence joins TRBV6-1 and TRBJ2-1; tentative D call: TRBD2 (5 bases). The CDR3 runs to 16 residues. CDR1 MNHNS and CDR2 SASEGT come from the germline V gene. Deletions cut 1 base from V and 4 bases from J, with 14 bases between. CDR3 in DNA: TGTGCCAGCAGTGAAGTTGCTAGCAGCCTATACAATGAGCAGTTCTTC. It specifies CASSEVASSLYNEQFF.

The chain joins TRBV4-1 to TRBJ1-1, with D uncertain. Germline loops: CDR1 MGHRA, CDR2 YSYEKL. The V gene lost 8 bases and the J gene lost 0 bases, with 16 bases spanning the gap. CDR3 length: 15 amino acids. Written as DNA, the CDR3 is TGCGCCAGCTCCCTCGTTGCGGGAGTGAACACTGAAGCTTTCTTT. This translates into CASSLVAGVNTEAFF.

V usage is TRBV14 and J usage is TRBJ2-1; 12 positions agree with TRBD1. V lost 4 bases to trimming and J lost 6 bases; unmatched junction nucleotides: 7. The CDR3 is made up of 16 amino acids. Germline assignment: CDR1 SGHDN and CDR2 FVKESK. This CDR3 is CASSLFGTGGRNEQFF. The CDR3 DNA sequence: TGTGCCAGCAGCCTCTTCGGGACAGGGGGCCGCAATGAGCAGTTCTTC.

The table lists this clone with a count of one. The J gene is TRBJ2-3, the V gene TRBV4-2; TRBD2 aligns across 7 bases. Germline-derived CDR1 and CDR2 are LGHNA and YNFKEQ. The V segment lost 0 bases and the J segment 4 bases; nucleotides outside the gene matches: 10. This CDR3 region has 17 residues. The CDR3 nucleotides are TGTGCCAGCAGCCAAGAGGGCGGGAGTTCCCCGGCAGATACGCAGTATTTT. Its translation: CASSQEGGSSPADTQYF.

The table lists this clone with a count of one. This chain joins TRBV4-1 and TRBJ2-5; 10 bases are shared with TRBD2. J was trimmed by 4 bases and V by 3 bases; bases with no gene match: 5. Germline V gene data show CDR1 as MGHRA and CDR2 as YSYEKL. CDR3 length equals 15 residues. CDR3 DNA: TGCGCCAGCAGCCATCTACTAGCGGGAACAGAGACCCAGTACTTC. Translation gives CASSHLLAGTETQYF.

This sequence joins TRBV30 and TRBJ1-1; D is ambiguous. Germline assignment: CDR1 GTSNPN and CDR2 SVGIG (reference sequence). The CDR3 covers 14 residues. V dropped 3 bases and J dropped 0 bases, with 11 bases sitting between them. As DNA, the CDR3 is TGTGCCTGGAGGGATAGCACGGTGAACACTGAAGCTTTCTTT. Translating it yields CAWRDSTVNTEAFF. Filled out from reference TRBV30 and TRBJ1-1, the complete variable domain reads SQTIHQWPATLVQPVGSPLSLECTVEGTSNPNLYWYRQAAGRGLQLLFYSVGIGQISSEVPQNLSASRPQDRQFILSSKKLLLSDSGFYLCAWRDSTVNTEAFFGQGTRLTVV.

The sample holds one count of this clone. The chain uses TRBV6-1 and TRBJ2-5, with 9 nucleotides matching TRBD2. The V segment lost 4 bases and the J segment 4 bases; nucleotides outside the gene matches: 22. The CDR3 is 20 amino acids. The germline V gene has CDR1 MNHNS and CDR2 SASEGT. The CDR3 spells CASSALSSGITSTLSETQYF. The CDR3 coding sequence is TGTGCCAGCAGTGCTCTATCTAGCGGGATCACATCCACCCTGTCAGAGACCCAGTACTTC.

J is TRBJ1-1 and V is TRBV27, with 10 bases that match TRBD1. Losses at the gene ends were 6 bases for V and 10 bases for J; bases not matched to a gene: 8. Germline V CDR1 and CDR2: MNHEY, SMNVEV (reference sequence). The CDR3 covers 13 residues. The CDR3 reads CASSLAGQGGAFF. DNA for the CDR3: TGTGCCAGCAGCCTTGCCGGACAGGGGGGAGCTTTCTTT.

This chain links TRBV28 with TRBJ2-1, with unresolved D. The V gene lost 7 bases and the J gene lost 0 bases, with 10 bases spanning the gap. Germline V gene lookup returns CDR1 MDHEN and CDR2 SYDVKM. The CDR3 loop spans 14 amino acids. CDR3 bases: TGTGCCAGCATCCCACTGGGCTCCTACAATGAGCAGTTCTTC. Translated: CASIPLGSYNEQFF.

This rearrangement joins TRBV6-5 to TRBJ2-7, with TRBD2 matching over 12 bases. Germline loops: CDR1 MNHEY, CDR2 SVGAGI. CDR3 size: 14 residues. The junction had 2 bases not matched to a gene; V was cut back by 6 bases and J by 2 bases. CDR3 in amino acids: CASRGLAGTYEQYF. In DNA, the CDR3 is TGTGCCAGCAGAGGACTAGCGGGAACCTACGAGCAGTACTTC.

The V gene is TRBV6-4, the J gene TRBJ2-7; 9 bases are a match to TRBD2. Trimming at V came to 3 bases and at J to 2 bases, leaving 5 bases not matched to a gene. CDR1 is MRHNA and CDR2 is SNTAGT in the germline V gene. The CDR3 is made up of 15 amino acids. The CDR3 nucleotides read TGTGCCAGCAGTGAATTAGCGGGAGTGGCCTACGAGCAGTACTTC. Translating gives CASSELAGVAYEQYF.

The rearrangement joins TRBV29-1 to TRBJ1-2; D might be TRBD1 (6 bases). The CDR3 loop spans 13 amino acids. Germline V lookup: CDR1 SQVTM, CDR2 ANQGSEA. The germline V and J ends were trimmed by 7 bases and 8 bases, with 20 bases remaining between them. The CDR3 region has the DNA TGCAGCGCCTGGACAGACCCTCCCCGGGGCTACACCTTC. Residues: CSAWTDPPRGYTF.

The chain carries TRBV29-1 and TRBJ2-6; possible D gene TRBD2, 6 bases. The CDR3 extends over 15 amino acids. Germline V gene sequence: CDR1 SQVTM, CDR2 ANQGSEA. V was pared by 5 bases and J by 4 bases, with 15 bases between. CDR3 residues: CSVSERGGGANVLTF. The CDR3 bases are TGCAGCGTTAGTGAGAGGGGAGGAGGGGCCAACGTCCTGACTTTC.

V gene TRBV12-5 combines with J gene TRBJ2-5; D gene unclear. The CDR3 length is 14 residues. Germline lookup yields CDR1 LGHNT and CDR2 FRNRAP. Trimming removed 4 bases from V and 1 base from J, with 10 bases in between. The CDR3 spells CASGSRPLQETQYF. CDR3 sequence (DNA): TGTGCTAGTGGTTCCCGACCGCTCCAAGAGACCCAGTACTTC. Filled out from reference TRBV12-5 and TRBJ2-5, the complete variable domain reads DARVTQTPRHKVTEMGQEVTMRCQPILGHNTVFWYRQTMMQGLELLAYFRNRAPLDDSGMPKDRFSAEMPDATLATLKIQPSEPRDSAVYFCASGSRPLQETQYFGPGTRLLVL.

This chain links TRBV6-5 with TRBJ2-1, with TRBD2 matching 10 bases. The V and J ends lost 4 bases and 5 bases, in that order; junction bases with no gene match: 8. The CDR3 has 16 residues. The germline gives CDR1 MNHEY, CDR2 SVGAGI. The CDR3 region is CASSSLLAGGNNEQFF. Written as DNA, the CDR3 is TGTGCCAGCAGTTCCTTATTAGCGGGAGGAAACAATGAGCAGTTCTTC.

The J gene is TRBJ2-7, the V gene TRBV2; 7 nucleotides agree with TRBD1. CDR1 and CDR2 from the germline V gene are SNHLY and FYNNEI. J gave up 4 bases and V 6 bases, and 3 bases lay outside the gene matches. The CDR3 spans 12 residues. DNA of the CDR3: TGTGCCAGCAGCCCGACAGGGTACGAGCAGTACTTC. Translated, it gives CASSPTGYEQYF.

This clone was seen a single time. The chain has TRBV27 and TRBJ1-1; 8 nucleotides agree with TRBD1. This CDR3 has 15 residues. Germline V gene data show CDR1 as MNHEY and CDR2 as SMNVEV (reference sequence). V shed 6 bases, J shed 9 bases, and the junction held 15 bases outside the gene matches. Here the CDR3 DNA reads TGTGCCAGCAGCCCTCTTCAGACAGGGGCTCTGAAAGCTTTCTTT. It encodes CASSPLQTGALKAFF.

In this sample, this clone turned up once. The chain has TRBV7-2 and TRBJ2-1; D is perhaps TRBD2 (6 bases). This CDR3 has 15 amino acids. V was pared by 4 bases and J by 9 bases, with 19 bases between. The germline V gene has CDR1 SGHTA and CDR2 FQGNSA. This CDR3 reads CASSSLQAGGAEQFF. DNA for the CDR3: TGTGCCAGCAGCTCCCTTCAGGCGGGCGGGGCTGAGCAGTTCTTC.

V and J are TRBV5-6 and TRBJ2-7, with 13 bases fitting TRBD2. CDR3 length: 14 residues. V trimming: 4 bases; J trimming: 5 bases; junction bases outside the gene matches: 3. Germline V gene sequence: CDR1 SGHDT, CDR2 YYEEEE. This CDR3 is CASSPGLAGHEQYF. The DNA of the CDR3 is TGTGCCAGCAGCCCGGGACTAGCGGGACACGAGCAGTACTTC.